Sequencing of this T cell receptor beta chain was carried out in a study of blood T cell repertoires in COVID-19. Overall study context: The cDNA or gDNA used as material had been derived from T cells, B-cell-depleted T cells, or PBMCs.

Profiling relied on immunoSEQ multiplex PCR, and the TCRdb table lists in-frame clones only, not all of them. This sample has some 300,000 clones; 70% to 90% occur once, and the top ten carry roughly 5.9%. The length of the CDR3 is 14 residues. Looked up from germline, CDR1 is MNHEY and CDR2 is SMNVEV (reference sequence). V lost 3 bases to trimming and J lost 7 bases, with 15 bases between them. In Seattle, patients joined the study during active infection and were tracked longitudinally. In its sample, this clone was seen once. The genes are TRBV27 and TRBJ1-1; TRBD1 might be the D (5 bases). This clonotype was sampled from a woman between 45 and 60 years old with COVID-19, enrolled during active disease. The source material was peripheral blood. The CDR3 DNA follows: TGTGCCAGCAGTTTGCGGGGCGCTGGGATTGAAGCTTTCTTT. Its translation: CASSLRGAGIEAFF.